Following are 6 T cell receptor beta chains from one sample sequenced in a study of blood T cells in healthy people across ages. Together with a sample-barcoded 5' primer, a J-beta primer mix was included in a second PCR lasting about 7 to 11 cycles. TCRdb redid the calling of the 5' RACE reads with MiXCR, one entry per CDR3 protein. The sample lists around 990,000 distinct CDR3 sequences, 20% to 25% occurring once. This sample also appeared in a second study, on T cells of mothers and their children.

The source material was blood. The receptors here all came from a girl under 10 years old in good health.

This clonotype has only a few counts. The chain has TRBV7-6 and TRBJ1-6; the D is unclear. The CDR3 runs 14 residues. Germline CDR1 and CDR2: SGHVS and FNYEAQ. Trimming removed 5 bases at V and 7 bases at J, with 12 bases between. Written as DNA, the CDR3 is TGTGCCAGCAGCCTGACGGGTAGCAATTCACCCCTCCACTTT. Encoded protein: CASSLTGSNSPLHF.

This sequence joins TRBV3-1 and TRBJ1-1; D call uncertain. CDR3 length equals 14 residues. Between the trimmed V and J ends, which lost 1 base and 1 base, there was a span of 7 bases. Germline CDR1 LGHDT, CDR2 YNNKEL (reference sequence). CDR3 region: CASSQVNSNTEAFF. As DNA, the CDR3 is TGTGCCAGCAGCCAAGTTAACTCGAACACTGAAGCTTTCTTT.

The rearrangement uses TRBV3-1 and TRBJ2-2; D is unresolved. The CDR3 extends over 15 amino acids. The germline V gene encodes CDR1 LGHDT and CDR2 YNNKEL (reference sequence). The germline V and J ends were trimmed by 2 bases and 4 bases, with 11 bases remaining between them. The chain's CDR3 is CASSQRTASTGELFF. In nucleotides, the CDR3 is TGTGCCAGCAGCCAAAGAACAGCTTCCACCGGGGAGCTGTTTTTT.

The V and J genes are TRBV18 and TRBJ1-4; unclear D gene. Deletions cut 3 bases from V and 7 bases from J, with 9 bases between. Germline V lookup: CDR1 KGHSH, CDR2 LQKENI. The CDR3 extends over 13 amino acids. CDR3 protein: CASSPDPSEKLFF. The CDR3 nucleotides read TGTGCCAGCTCACCGGATCCGAGTGAAAAACTGTTTTTT.

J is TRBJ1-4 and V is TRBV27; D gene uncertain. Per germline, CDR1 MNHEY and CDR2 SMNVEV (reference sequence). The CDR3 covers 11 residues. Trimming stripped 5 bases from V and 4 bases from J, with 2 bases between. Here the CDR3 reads CASSGNEKLFF. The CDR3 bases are TGTGCCAGCAGTGGTAATGAAAAACTGTTTTTT. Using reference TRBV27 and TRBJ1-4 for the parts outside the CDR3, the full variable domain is EAQVTQNPRYLITVTGKKLTVTCSQNMNHEYMSWYRQDPGLGLRQIYYSMNVEVTDKGDVPEGYKVSRKEKRNFPLILESPSPNQTSLYFCASSGNEKLFFGSGTQLSVL.

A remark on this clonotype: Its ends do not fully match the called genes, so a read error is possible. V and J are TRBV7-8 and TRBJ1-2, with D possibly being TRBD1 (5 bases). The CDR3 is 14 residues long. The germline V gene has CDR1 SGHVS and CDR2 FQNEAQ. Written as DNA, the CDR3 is TGTGCCAACAGCTTAGGCGCAGGGACGTTAGGCTACACCTTC. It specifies CANSLGAGTLGYTF.